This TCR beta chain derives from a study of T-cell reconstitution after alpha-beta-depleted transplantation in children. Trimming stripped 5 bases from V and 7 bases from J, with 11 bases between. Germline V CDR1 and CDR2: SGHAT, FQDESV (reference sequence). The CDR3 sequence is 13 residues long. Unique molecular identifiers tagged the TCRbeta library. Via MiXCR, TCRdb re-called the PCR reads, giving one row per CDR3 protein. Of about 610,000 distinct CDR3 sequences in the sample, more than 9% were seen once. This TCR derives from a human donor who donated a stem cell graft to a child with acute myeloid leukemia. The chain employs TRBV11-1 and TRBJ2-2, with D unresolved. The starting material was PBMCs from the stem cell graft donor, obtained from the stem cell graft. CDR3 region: CASSPRPIGELFF. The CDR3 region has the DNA TGTGCCAGCAGCCCCCGGCCTATCGGGGAGCTGTTTTTT.